Below are 32 T cell receptor beta chains sequenced from a single sample in a study of blood T cell repertoires in COVID-19. Generated by immunoSEQ multiplex PCR, the TCRdb table keeps only in-frame clones and is missing some. The sample yields 150,000 to 200,000 clones, 75% to 85% seen once. Sequencing was performed on peripheral blood. These receptors were collected from a human donor in a cohort sampled during active COVID-19.

The chain carries TRBV5-1 and TRBJ2-1; D unresolved. The V end lost 0 bases, the J end lost 4 bases, and 5 bases lay between the germline ends. The CDR3 contains 13 residues. From germline, CDR1 is SGHRS and CDR2 YFSETQ. CDR3 sequence: CASSLDKYNEQFF. CDR3 sequence (DNA): TGCGCCAGCAGCTTGGACAAATACAATGAGCAGTTCTTC.

The sample holds one count of this clone. This chain uses TRBV18 with TRBJ1-5; D is undetermined. Germline V gives CDR1 KGHSH, CDR2 LQKENI. V shed 2 bases and J shed 3 bases, with 8 bases lying between them. The CDR3 sequence is 14 residues long. CDR3 residues: CASSPLQDNQPQHF. In DNA form, the CDR3 reads TGTGCCAGCTCACCATTACAAGACAATCAGCCCCAGCATTTT.

This chain links TRBV7-2 with TRBJ2-1; maybe TRBD1 (5 bases). CDR1 SGHTA and CDR2 FQGNSA come from the germline V gene. The CDR3 covers 17 residues. The ends were cut back, 1 base at V and 4 bases at J, with 17 bases in the middle. As DNA, the CDR3 is TGTGCCAGCAGCTTAGAAGTTCCAGGGCCCCTTTACAATGAGCAGTTCTTC. Translating gives CASSLEVPGPLYNEQFF.

The chain joins TRBV29-1 to TRBJ2-3; a weak D match, TRBD1 (5 bases). Germline loops: CDR1 SQVTM, CDR2 ANQGSEA. V gave up 4 bases and J gave up 2 bases, with 7 bases separating them. CDR3 length: 12 residues. CDR3 protein: CSVGRDTDTQYF. The DNA of the CDR3 is TGCAGCGTTGGCAGGGACACAGATACGCAGTATTTT.

This clone has ten or more counts. This chain links TRBV15 with TRBJ2-3; a possible D gene is TRBD1 (5 bases). Germline V lookup: CDR1 LNHNV, CDR2 YYDKDF (reference sequence). Trimming left V 1 base short and J 6 bases short, with 14 bases between. The length of the CDR3 is 15 residues. CDR3 bases: TGTGCCACCAGCAGAGGCCAAGGACAATCCGATACGCAGTATTTT. It yields the protein CATSRGQGQSDTQYF.

This clone appeared once. The gene calls are TRBV19 and TRBJ1-4, with D unclear. V lost 8 bases and J lost 8, with 12 bases in between. This CDR3 has 12 residues. Germline V gene sequence: CDR1 LNHDA, CDR2 SQIVND (reference sequence). DNA for the CDR3: TGTGCCAGTGGAGGATTTGGGGAAAAACTGTTTTTT. This translates into CASGGFGEKLFF.

This rearrangement joins TRBV29-1 to TRBJ2-1; D unclear. Trimming removed 1 base from V and 1 base from J, with 26 bases in between. Germline V gene data show CDR1 as SQVTM and CDR2 as ANQGSEA. The CDR3 is made up of 20 amino acids. This CDR3 reads CSVEGQTIYQAKVSYNEQFF. The CDR3 DNA follows: TGCAGCGTTGAAGGGCAGACAATATATCAGGCCAAAGTATCCTACAATGAGCAGTTCTTC.

The chain links TRBV10-3 to TRBJ1-2; TRBD1 agrees at 7 bases. V lost 0 bases, J lost 6 bases, and 7 bases stayed unmatched. The CDR3 has 15 amino acids. From germline, CDR1 is ENHRY and CDR2 SYGVKD. The CDR3 DNA reads as TGTGCCATCAGTGAGTCGTTGGCCCAGGGGGATGGCTACACCTTC. Protein product: CAISESLAQGDGYTF.

The gene calls are TRBV7-2 and TRBJ1-1, with D possibly matching TRBD1 (5 bases). Per germline, CDR1 SGHTA and CDR2 FQGNSA. The CDR3 has 12 residues. V lost 1 base and J 8 bases, leaving 8 bases between the germline ends. The chain's CDR3 is CASSLGRTEAFF. The CDR3 nucleotides read TGTGCCAGCAGCTTAGGAAGGACAGAAGCTTTCTTT.

The sample holds one count of this clone. This chain connects TRBV15 to TRBJ2-3; D unresolved. This CDR3 has 14 residues. The germline V and J ends were trimmed by 3 bases and 5 bases, with 12 bases remaining between them. CDR1 LNHNV and CDR2 YYDKDF come from the germline V gene (reference sequence). The DNA of the CDR3 is TGTGCCACCAGCAGTCCACGGCAGGAAGATACGCAGTATTTT. Translation: CATSSPRQEDTQYF.

The chain combines TRBV6-2 or TRBV6-3 with TRBJ1-5; no reliable D call. V lost 3 bases, J lost 6 bases, and 18 bases lay in between. CDR1 is MNHEY, CDR2 SVGEGT, per germline. The CDR3 has 16 amino acids. The chain's CDR3 is CASSYGSGHQGQPQHF. The CDR3 bases are TGTGCCAGCAGTTATGGAAGCGGCCATCAAGGTCAGCCCCAGCATTTT.

The count of this clone is one. V gene TRBV5-1 combines with J gene TRBJ2-3; 7 positions agree with TRBD1. J lost 2 bases, V lost 4 bases, and 10 bases had no gene match. Per the germline V gene, CDR1 is SGHRS and CDR2 is YFSETQ. The CDR3 runs to 16 residues. CDR3 region: CASSLKTGWSTDTQYF. The CDR3 DNA is TGCGCCAGCAGCCTCAAGACAGGGTGGTCCACAGATACGCAGTATTTT.

The V gene is TRBV5-1, the J gene TRBJ2-2; a possible D gene is TRBD2 (5 bases). CDR3 length equals 14 residues. V shed 2 bases and J shed 6 bases, with 11 bases lying between them. Per the germline V gene, CDR1 is SGHRS and CDR2 is YFSETQ. For the CDR3, the DNA is TGCGCCAGCAGCTTAGGGTTGGGAGCCGGGGAGCTGTTTTTT. It yields the protein CASSLGLGAGELFF.

The chain is built from TRBV5-4 and TRBJ2-1; perhaps TRBD1 as D (5 bases). Germline V gene data show CDR1 as SGHNT and CDR2 as YYREEE (reference sequence). The CDR3 has 13 amino acids. V shed 5 bases and J shed 7 bases, with 13 bases lying between them. The CDR3 reads CASSQGEGNEQFF. The CDR3 nucleotides read TGTGCCAGCAGTCAGGGCGAAGGGAATGAGCAGTTCTTC.

The chain links TRBV27 to TRBJ2-1, with D possibly TRBD2 on 7 matching bases. This CDR3 comprises 16 residues. The germline V gene has CDR1 MNHEY and CDR2 SMNVEV (reference sequence). Trimming took 5 bases from V and 3 from J, leaving 17 bases between them. CDR3 nucleotides: TGTGCCAGCAGTGCCGAGGGGGGGACGTTCTACAATGAGCAGTTCTTC. The encoded protein is CASSAEGGTFYNEQFF.

Points on this clone: Mismatch with germline at one junction end may stem from a read error. The chain couples TRBV10-3 to TRBJ1-1; 8 bases agree with TRBD1. CDR1 and CDR2 (germline): ENHRY, SYGVKD. The CDR3 sequence is 12 residues long. Written as DNA, the CDR3 is TGTGCCGTCAGGGGGCTTAACACTGAAGCTTTCTTT. Translating gives CAVRGLNTEAFF.

The chain is built from TRBV19 and TRBJ1-2; 11 bases line up with TRBD1. V was clipped by 3 bases and J by 8 bases; unmatched bases: 8. CDR3 length: 15 residues. Looked up from germline, CDR1 is LNHDA and CDR2 is SQIVND (reference sequence). CDR3 sequence: CASSMMGQGGEGYTF. The CDR3 DNA is TGTGCCAGTAGTATGATGGGACAGGGGGGAGAAGGCTACACCTTC.

As concerns this clone: Sequence at one end of the junction differs from germline and may be a read error. This sequence joins TRBV30 and TRBJ2-3; TRBD1 aligns across 8 bases. CDR3 length: 13 amino acids. The germline gives CDR1 GTSNPN, CDR2 SVGIG (reference sequence). The CDR3 DNA sequence: TGTGCCTGGAGTGTACTGGGGACAGGTACGCAGTATTTT. This codes for CAWSVLGTGTQYF.

The rearrangement uses TRBV5-1 and TRBJ2-5, with TRBD2 identical over 8 bases. Germline CDR1 SGHRS, CDR2 YFSETQ. The ends lost 3 bases at V and 3 bases at J; junction bases unmatched: 4. This CDR3 comprises 14 residues. CDR3 protein: CASSSSGGKETQYF. CDR3 DNA sequence: TGCGCCAGCAGCTCCAGCGGGGGCAAAGAGACCCAGTACTTC.

V usage is TRBV25-1 and J usage is TRBJ1-2, with a possible D match to TRBD1 (5 bases). Per the germline V gene, CDR1 is MGHDK and CDR2 is SYGVNS. The CDR3 runs 13 residues. Deletions cut 4 bases from V and 4 bases from J, with 10 bases between. The CDR3 DNA reads TGTGCCAGCAGTGCTATTACAGGCTATGGCTACACCTTC. Translated: CASSAITGYGYTF.

The chain links TRBV7-9 to TRBJ2-7; 7 nucleotides match TRBD1. Germline V gene data show CDR1 as SEHNR and CDR2 as FQNEAQ (reference sequence). CDR3 length: 15 residues. Losses at the gene ends were 3 bases for V and 0 bases for J; bases not matched to a gene: 5. In DNA form, the CDR3 reads TGTGCCAGCAGCTTCGTGACAGGGCCCTCCTACGAGCAGTACTTC. Translation: CASSFVTGPSYEQYF.

The rearrangement uses TRBV9 and TRBJ2-1; perhaps TRBD1 as D (5 bases). There are 14 residues in the CDR3. From germline, CDR1 is SGDLS and CDR2 YYNGEE. The V gene lost 3 bases and the J gene lost 4 bases, with 11 bases spanning the gap. CDR3: CASSEGLTYNEQFF. In nucleotides, the CDR3 is TGTGCCAGCAGCGAGGGGCTGACATACAATGAGCAGTTCTTC. The whole variable domain, filled in from reference TRBV9 and TRBJ2-1, reads DSGVTQTPKHLITATGQRVTLRCSPRSGDLSVYWYQQSLDQGLQFLIQYYNGEERAKGNILERFSAQQFPDLHSELNLSSLELGDSALYFCASSEGLTYNEQFFGPGTRLTVL.

This chain uses TRBV28 with TRBJ1-4, with 10 bases lining up with TRBD1. After removal of 4 bases from V and 10 bases from J, the junction contained 9 bases not matched to a gene. CDR1 and CDR2 from the germline V gene are MDHEN and SYDVKM. CDR3 length: 15 residues. For the CDR3, the DNA is TGTGCCAGCAGTTCCCCCGGGACAGGGGATGTAAAACTGTTTTTT. Translation gives CASSSPGTGDVKLFF.

This clone showed up just a few times. The CDR3 coding sequence is TGTGCCAGCAGTTTACGGGGGGGCTATTTCGACGCTTTCTTT. It yields the protein CASSLRGGYFDAFF. The chain recombines TRBV28 with TRBJ1-1, with D possibly being TRBD1 (6 bases). This CDR3 has 14 amino acids. Trimming shortened V by 2 bases and J by 11 bases, and 18 bases separated the two germline ends. Germline CDR1 reads MDHEN; CDR2 reads SYDVKM.

A few counts support this clone. The genes are TRBV19 and TRBJ2-5; 7 nucleotides line up with TRBD1. Trimming took 5 bases from V and 1 from J; bases not matched to a gene: 4. Germline loops: CDR1 LNHDA, CDR2 SQIVND (reference sequence). The CDR3 extends over 14 amino acids. The CDR3 DNA follows: TGTGCCAGTAGTCCCACAGGGGCCCAAGAGACCCAGTACTTC. Residues: CASSPTGAQETQYF.

This rearrangement joins TRBV2 to TRBJ2-7, with TRBD2 identical over 7 bases. The CDR3 is made up of 15 amino acids. The junction had 7 bases not matched to a gene; V was cut back by 2 bases and J by 3 bases. Per the germline V gene, CDR1 is SNHLY and CDR2 is FYNNEI. This chain's CDR3 is CASSEMSGGFYEQYF. In DNA form, the CDR3 reads TGTGCCAGCAGTGAAATGTCGGGGGGATTCTACGAGCAGTACTTC.

The chain couples TRBV18 to TRBJ1-1; TRBD1 is a possible D gene (5 bases). The CDR3 spans 16 residues. The V gene's germline CDR1 is KGHSH and CDR2 LQKENI. The V end was cut by 0 bases, the J end by 1 base, with 12 bases between. The CDR3 DNA reads TGTGCCAGCTCACCACCCGGCAGGGATAGGAACACTGAAGCTTTCTTT. Translating it yields CASSPPGRDRNTEAFF.

This clone was detected only once. J is TRBJ2-3 and V is TRBV14; a possible D gene is TRBD1 (6 bases). Trimming removed 4 bases from V and 1 base from J, with 9 bases in between. Germline lookup yields CDR1 SGHDN and CDR2 FVKESK. The length of the CDR3 is 14 residues. The CDR3 bases are TGTGCCAGCAGCCGACAGGCGCGCACAGATACGCAGTATTTT. Its protein is CASSRQARTDTQYF.

This chain links TRBV7-2 with TRBJ1-4, with 7 bases identical to TRBD1. V shed 6 bases and J 8 bases; nucleotides not matched to a gene: 9. This CDR3 has 14 amino acids. Germline loops: CDR1 SGHTA, CDR2 FQGNSA. Written as DNA, the CDR3 is TGTGCCAGCAGTCAACAGGGGAGTTGGGAAAAACTGTTTTTT. Its translation is CASSQQGSWEKLFF.

The chain's CDR3 is CAWGDLYEQYF. CDR3 in DNA: TGTGCCTGGGGGGACTTGTACGAGCAGTACTTC. The chain is built from TRBV30 and TRBJ2-7, with D tentatively TRBD2 (6 bases). The germline V gene has CDR1 GTSNPN and CDR2 SVGIG (reference sequence). The CDR3 totals 11 residues. V lost 5 bases and J lost 4, with 9 bases in between.

The J gene is TRBJ2-7, the V gene TRBV5-1, with 10 positions matching TRBD1. The V gene end was trimmed by 4 bases and the J gene end by 6 bases; junction bases not matched to a gene: 7. The length of the CDR3 is 14 residues. From germline, CDR1 is SGHRS and CDR2 YFSETQ. CDR3 nucleotide sequence: TGCGCCAGCAGCCCGGGGACAGGGGAGCCCGAGCAGTACTTC. It encodes CASSPGTGEPEQYF.

The chain couples TRBV4-3 to TRBJ1-2; weak D call: TRBD1 (6 bases). With 0 bases removed from V and 9 bases from J, the gap between germline ends came to 20 bases. The CDR3 has 16 amino acids. Germline values: CDR1 LGHNA, CDR2 YSLEER. The CDR3 reads CASSQDNFYRDGSYTF. The CDR3, as DNA: TGCGCCAGCAGCCAAGATAATTTCTACAGGGATGGAAGCTACACCTTC.